This T cell receptor beta chain was sequenced during a study of early T cells in non-severe SARS-CoV-2 infection. Overall study context: Chains were not paired, and sequencing was done on bulk RNA from unsorted whole blood.

V lost 11 bases, J lost 4 bases, and 20 bases lay in between. Germline values: CDR1 ENHRY, CDR2 SYGVKD. The length of the CDR3 is 14 residues. From the 5' RACE reads, TCRdb called clonotypes with MiXCR, one entry per CDR3 protein. The table records about 60,000 distinct CDR3 sequences, roughly 9% of them present only once. The TCR originated in an adult who was a healthcare worker with PCR-confirmed SARS-CoV-2 infection or an uninfected control (not recorded which). The J gene is TRBJ1-1, the V gene TRBV10-3; D unresolved. The source material was whole blood. CDR3 nucleotide sequence: TGTGCCGCAATCTCCCCGGACCGGCGCACTGAAGCTTTCTTT. This translates into CAAISPDRRTEAFF.